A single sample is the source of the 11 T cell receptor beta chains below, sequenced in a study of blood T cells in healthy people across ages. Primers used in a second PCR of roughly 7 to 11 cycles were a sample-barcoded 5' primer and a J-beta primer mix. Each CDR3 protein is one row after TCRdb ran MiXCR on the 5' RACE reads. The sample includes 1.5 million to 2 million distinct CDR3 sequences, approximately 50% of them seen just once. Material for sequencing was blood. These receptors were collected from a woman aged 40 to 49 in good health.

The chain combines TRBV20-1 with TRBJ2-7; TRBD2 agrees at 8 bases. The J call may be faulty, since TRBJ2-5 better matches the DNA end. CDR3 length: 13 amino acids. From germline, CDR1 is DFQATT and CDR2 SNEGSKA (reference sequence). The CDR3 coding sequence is TGCAGTGCTAGCGGGGGGGCCGTTGAGACCCAGTACTTC. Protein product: CSASGGAVETQYF.

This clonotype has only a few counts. CDR3 coding DNA: TGTGCCAGCAGCTTAGGCTGGGCGGGGGGCGCAGATACGCAGTATTTT. As protein: CASSLGWAGGADTQYF. This chain joins TRBV7-2 and TRBJ2-3, with 8 bases fitting TRBD2. CDR1 is SGHTA, CDR2 FQGNSA, per germline. This CDR3 comprises 16 residues. V trimming: 1 base; J trimming: 4 bases; junction bases outside the gene matches: 7.

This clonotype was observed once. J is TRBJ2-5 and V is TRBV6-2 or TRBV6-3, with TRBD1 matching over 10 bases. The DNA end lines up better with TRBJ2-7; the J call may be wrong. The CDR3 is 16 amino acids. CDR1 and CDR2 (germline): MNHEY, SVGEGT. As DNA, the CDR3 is TGTGCCAGCAGCCCCGTTCCCGGGACAGGGGCACACGAGCAGTACTTC. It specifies CASSPVPGTGAHEQYF.

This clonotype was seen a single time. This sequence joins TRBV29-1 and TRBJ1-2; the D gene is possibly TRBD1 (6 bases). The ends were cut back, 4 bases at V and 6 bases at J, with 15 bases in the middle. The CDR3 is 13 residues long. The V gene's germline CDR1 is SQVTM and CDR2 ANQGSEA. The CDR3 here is CSVAAGDGDGYTF. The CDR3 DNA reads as TGCAGCGTTGCGGCAGGGGATGGTGATGGCTACACCTTC.

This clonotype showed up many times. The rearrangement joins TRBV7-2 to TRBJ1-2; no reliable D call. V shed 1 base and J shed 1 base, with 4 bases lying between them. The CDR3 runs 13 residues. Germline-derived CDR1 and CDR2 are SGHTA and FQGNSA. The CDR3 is CASSLVSNYGYTF. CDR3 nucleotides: TGTGCCAGCAGCTTAGTCAGTAACTATGGCTACACCTTC.

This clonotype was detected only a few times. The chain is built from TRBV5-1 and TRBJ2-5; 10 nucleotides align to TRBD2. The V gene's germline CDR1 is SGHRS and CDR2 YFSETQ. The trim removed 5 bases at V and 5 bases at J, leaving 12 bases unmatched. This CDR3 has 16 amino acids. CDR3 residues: CASSPTVAGGAETQYF. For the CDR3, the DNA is TGCGCCAGCAGTCCCACCGTAGCGGGGGGCGCGGAGACCCAGTACTTC. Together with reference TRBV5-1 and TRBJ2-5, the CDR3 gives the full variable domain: KAGVTQTPRYLIKTRGQQVTLSCSPISGHRSVSWYQQTPGQGLQFLFEYFSETQRNKGNFPGRFSGRQFSNSRSEMNVSTLELGDSALYLCASSPTVAGGAETQYFGPGTRLLVL.

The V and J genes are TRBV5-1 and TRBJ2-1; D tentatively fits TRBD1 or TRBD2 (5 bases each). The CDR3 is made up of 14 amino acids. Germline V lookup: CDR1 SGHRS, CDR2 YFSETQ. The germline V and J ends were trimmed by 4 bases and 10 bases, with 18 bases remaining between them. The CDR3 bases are TGCGCCAGCAGCGTAAGGGACGCCCTGGGGGAGCAGTTCTTC. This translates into CASSVRDALGEQFF.

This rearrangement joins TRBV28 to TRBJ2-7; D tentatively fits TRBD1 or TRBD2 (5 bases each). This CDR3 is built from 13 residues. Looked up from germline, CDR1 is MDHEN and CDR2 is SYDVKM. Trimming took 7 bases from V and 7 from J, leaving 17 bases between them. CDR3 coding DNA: TGTGCCAGCAAAGGCGCCGGGACGGGAGAGCAGTACTTC. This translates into CASKGAGTGEQYF. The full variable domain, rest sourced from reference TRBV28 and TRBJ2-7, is DVKVTQSSRYLVKRTGEKVFLECVQDMDHENMFWYRQDPGLGLRLIYFSYDVKMKEKGDIPEGYSVSREKKERFSLILESASTNQTSMYLCASKGAGTGEQYFGPGTRLTVT.

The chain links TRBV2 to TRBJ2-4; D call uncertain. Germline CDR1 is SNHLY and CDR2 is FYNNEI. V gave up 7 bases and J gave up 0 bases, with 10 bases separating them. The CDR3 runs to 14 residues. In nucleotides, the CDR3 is TGTGCCAGCAACCGCGACCTAGCCAAAAACATTCAGTACTTC. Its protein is CASNRDLAKNIQYF.

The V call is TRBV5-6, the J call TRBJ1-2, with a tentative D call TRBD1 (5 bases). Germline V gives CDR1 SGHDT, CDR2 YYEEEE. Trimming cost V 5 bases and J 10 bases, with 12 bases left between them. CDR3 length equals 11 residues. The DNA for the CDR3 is TGTGCCAGCAGTTACGGGGCCCTCTACACCTTC. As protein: CASSYGALYTF.

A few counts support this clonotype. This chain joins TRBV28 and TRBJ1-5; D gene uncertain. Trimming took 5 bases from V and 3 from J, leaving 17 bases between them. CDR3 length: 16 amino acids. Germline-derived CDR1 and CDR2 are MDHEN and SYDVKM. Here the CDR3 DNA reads TGTGCCAGCAGTCCAGGTACTAGAGGAAACAATCAGCCCCAGCATTTT. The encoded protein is CASSPGTRGNNQPQHF.